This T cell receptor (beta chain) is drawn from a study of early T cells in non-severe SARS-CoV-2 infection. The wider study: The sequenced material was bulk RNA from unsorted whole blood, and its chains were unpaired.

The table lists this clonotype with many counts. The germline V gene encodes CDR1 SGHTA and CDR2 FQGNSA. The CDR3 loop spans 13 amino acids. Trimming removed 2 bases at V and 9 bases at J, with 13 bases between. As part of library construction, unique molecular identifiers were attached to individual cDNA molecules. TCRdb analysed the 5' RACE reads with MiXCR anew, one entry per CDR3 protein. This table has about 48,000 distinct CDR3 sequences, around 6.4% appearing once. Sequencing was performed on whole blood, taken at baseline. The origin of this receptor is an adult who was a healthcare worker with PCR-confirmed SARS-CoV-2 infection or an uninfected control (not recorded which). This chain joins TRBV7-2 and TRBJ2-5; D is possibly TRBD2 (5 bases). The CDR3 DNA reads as TGTGCCAGCAGCTTAATGCTGGACTGGGCCCAGTACTTC. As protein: CASSLMLDWAQYF. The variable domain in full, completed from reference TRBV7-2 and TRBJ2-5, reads GAGVSQSPSNKVTEKGKDVELRCDPISGHTALYWYRQSLGQGLEFLIYFQGNSAPDKSGLPSDRFSAERTGGSVSTLTIQRTQQEDSAVYLCASSLMLDWAQYFGPGTRLLVL.